Following are 10 T cell receptor beta chains from one sample sequenced in a study of blood T cell repertoires in COVID-19. The protocol was immunoSEQ multiplex PCR, while the TCRdb copy is restricted to in-frame clones and leaves out a portion. The repertoire holds some 270,000 clones, with approximately 89% as singletons. The sample comprised peripheral blood. The receptors stem from a man aged 35-49 years with active or convalescent COVID-19.

The rearrangement uses TRBV18 and TRBJ1-5; 8 nucleotides align to TRBD1. The CDR3 totals 17 residues. The V segment lost 3 bases and the J segment 0 bases; nucleotides outside the gene matches: 7. The germline CDR1 and CDR2 sequences are KGHSH and LQKENI. The CDR3 sequence: CASSPDREGYSNQPQHF. For the CDR3, the DNA is TGTGCCAGCTCACCGGACAGGGAAGGCTATAGCAATCAGCCCCAGCATTTT. The full variable domain, rest sourced from reference TRBV18 and TRBJ1-5, is NAGVMQNPRHLVRRRGQEARLRCSPMKGHSHVYWYRQLPEEGLKFMVYLQKENIIDESGMPKERFSAEFPKEGPSILRIQQVVRGDSAAYFCASSPDREGYSNQPQHFGDGTRLSIL.

The chain uses TRBV6-5 and TRBJ2-3, with D possibly being TRBD1 (5 bases). The V end lost 2 bases, the J end lost 2 bases, and 11 bases lay between the germline ends. CDR1 and CDR2 from the germline V gene are MNHEY and SVGAGI. The CDR3 consists of 15 residues. The CDR3 here is CASSYGQGFTDTQYF. The CDR3 nucleotides are TGTGCCAGCAGTTACGGCCAGGGATTCACAGATACGCAGTATTTT.

V usage is TRBV9 and J usage is TRBJ2-2, with D perhaps TRBD2 (5 bases). CDR3 length: 14 residues. Germline assignment: CDR1 SGDLS and CDR2 YYNGEE. V was cut by 0 bases and J by 9 bases, with 12 bases left in between. The CDR3 DNA is TGTGCCAGCAGCGTAGTTGGAGGTAGAAGGGAGCTGTTTTTT. As protein: CASSVVGGRRELFF. The whole variable domain, remainder taken from reference TRBV9 and TRBJ2-2, is DSGVTQTPKHLITATGQRVTLRCSPRSGDLSVYWYQQSLDQGLQFLIQYYNGEERAKGNILERFSAQQFPDLHSELNLSSLELGDSALYFCASSVVGGRRELFFGEGSRLTVL.

This rearrangement joins TRBV11-2 to TRBJ1-1; D remains unclear. V shed 8 bases and J shed 4 bases, with 8 bases lying between them. In germline, CDR1 is SGHAT, CDR2 FQNNGV. The CDR3 extends over 11 amino acids. The CDR3 coding sequence is TGTGCCAGCCTCCGCAGCACTGAAGCTTTCTTT. Translated: CASLRSTEAFF.

This sequence joins TRBV7-2 and TRBJ2-7; D might be TRBD2 (6 bases). The V and J ends lost 0 bases and 5 bases respectively, with 11 bases between them. Germline V gene data show CDR1 as SGHTA and CDR2 as FQGNSA. The CDR3 is 14 residues long. In nucleotides, the CDR3 is TGTGCCAGCAGCTTAGCGAATTGGGGGGACGAGCAGTACTTC. Its protein product is CASSLANWGDEQYF.

The gene calls are TRBV7-3 and TRBJ2-3; D is uncertain. With 4 bases removed from V and 5 bases from J, the gap between germline ends came to 10 bases. The germline V gene has CDR1 SGHTA and CDR2 FQGTGA. This CDR3 contains 13 residues. CDR3 DNA: TGTGCCAGCAGCTCGGTACCCGGAGATACGCAGTATTTT. Translating gives CASSSVPGDTQYF.

The rearrangement links TRBV4-1 to TRBJ2-1, with a weak D call TRBD2 (5 bases). CDR1 is MGHRA, CDR2 YSYEKL, per germline. Trimming took off 5 bases at V and 5 bases at J, with 16 bases between the two ends. The CDR3 is 15 residues long. CDR3 sequence (DNA): TGCGCCAGCAGCGGGAGTGCTACTCTCGACAATGAGCAGTTCTTC. Translated: CASSGSATLDNEQFF.

This clone was counted a single time. The V and J genes are TRBV5-4 and TRBJ2-3, with TRBD2 identical over 12 bases. Germline V gene lookup returns CDR1 SGHNT and CDR2 YYREEE (reference sequence). The junction had 3 bases not matched to a gene; V was cut back by 1 base and J by 3 bases. The length of the CDR3 is 16 residues. For the CDR3, the DNA is TGTGCCAGCAGCTTGCCTAGCGGGGGGGTTACAGATACGCAGTATTTT. Translating it yields CASSLPSGGVTDTQYF.

The chain couples TRBV5-1 to TRBJ2-5; tentatively, D is TRBD2 (6 bases). The CDR3 extends over 15 amino acids. Germline V gene lookup returns CDR1 SGHRS and CDR2 YFSETQ. The V end was cut by 1 base, the J end by 3 bases, with 13 bases between. CDR3 sequence reads: CASSLRGAKEETQYF. The CDR3 DNA follows: TGCGCCAGCAGCTTGCGCGGGGCCAAAGAAGAGACCCAGTACTTC.

The rearrangement joins TRBV5-4 to TRBJ1-6; 9 bases line up with TRBD1. From germline, CDR1 is SGHNT and CDR2 YYREEE (reference sequence). V shed 4 bases, J shed 9 bases, and the junction held 8 bases outside the gene matches. The length of the CDR3 is 15 residues. The CDR3 spells CASSNEGQGRSPLHF. The CDR3 DNA follows: TGTGCCAGCAGCAACGAGGGACAGGGTCGTTCACCCCTCCACTTT.